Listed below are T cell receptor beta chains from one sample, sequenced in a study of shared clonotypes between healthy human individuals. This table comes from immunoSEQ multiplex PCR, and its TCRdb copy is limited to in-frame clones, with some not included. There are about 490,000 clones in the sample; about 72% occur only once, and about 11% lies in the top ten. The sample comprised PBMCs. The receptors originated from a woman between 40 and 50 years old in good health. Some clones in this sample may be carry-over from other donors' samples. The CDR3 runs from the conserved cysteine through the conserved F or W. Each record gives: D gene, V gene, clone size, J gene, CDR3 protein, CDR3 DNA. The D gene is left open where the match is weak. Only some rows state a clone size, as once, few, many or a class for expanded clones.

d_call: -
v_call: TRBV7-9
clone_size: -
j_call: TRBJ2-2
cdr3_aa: CASSDWTDGELFF
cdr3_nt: TGTGCCAGCAGCGACTGGACAGACGGGGAGCTGTTTTTT

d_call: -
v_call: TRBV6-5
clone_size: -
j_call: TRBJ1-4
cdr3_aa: CASSFGGGGEKLFF
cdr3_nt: TGTGCCAGCAGCTTCGGGGGAGGAGGGGAAAAACTGTTTTTT

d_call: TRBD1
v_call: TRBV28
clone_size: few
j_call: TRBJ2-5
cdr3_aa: CASNILGQGSGETQYF
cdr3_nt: TGTGCCAGCAACATACTGGGACAGGGTTCGGGCGAGACCCAGTACTTC

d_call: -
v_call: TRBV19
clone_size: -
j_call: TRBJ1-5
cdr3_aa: CASSSYRDQPQHF
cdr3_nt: TGTGCCAGTAGTAGCTACAGGGATCAGCCCCAGCATTTT

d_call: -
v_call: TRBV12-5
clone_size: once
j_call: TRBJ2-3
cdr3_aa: CASGLRGPDTQYF
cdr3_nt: TGTGCTAGTGGTTTACGGGGGCCAGATACGCAGTATTTT

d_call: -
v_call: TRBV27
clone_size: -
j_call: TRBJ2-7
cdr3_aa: CASSLSAASYEQYF
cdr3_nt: TGTGCCAGCAGTTTATCCGCAGCCTCCTACGAGCAGTACTTC

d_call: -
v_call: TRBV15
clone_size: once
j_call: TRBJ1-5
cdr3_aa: CATSRDVSQPQHF
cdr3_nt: TGTGCCACCAGCAGAGATGTCAGTCAGCCCCAGCATTTT

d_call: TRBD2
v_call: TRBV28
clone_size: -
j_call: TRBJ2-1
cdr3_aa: CASSLLGAGVRNEQFF
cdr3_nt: TGTGCCAGCAGTTTATTGGGTGCGGGGGTTAGAAATGAGCAGTTCTTC

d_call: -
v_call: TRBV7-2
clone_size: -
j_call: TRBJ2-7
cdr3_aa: CASSLEGMYEQYF
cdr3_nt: TGTGCCAGCAGCTTAGAAGGGATGTACGAGCAGTACTTC

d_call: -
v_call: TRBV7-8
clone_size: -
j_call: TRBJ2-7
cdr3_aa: CASSQGLEQYF
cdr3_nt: TGTGCCAGCAGCCAAGGGCTAGAGCAGTACTTC

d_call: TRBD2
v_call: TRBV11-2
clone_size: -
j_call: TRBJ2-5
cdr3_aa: CASSLLAGSGRPQETQYF
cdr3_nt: TGTGCCAGCAGCTTATTGGCGGGTAGCGGGAGGCCCCAAGAGACCCAGTACTTC

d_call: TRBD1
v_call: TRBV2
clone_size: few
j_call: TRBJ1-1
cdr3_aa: CASRERDRGQETFF
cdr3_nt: TGTGCCAGCAGAGAGAGGGACAGGGGCCAAGAAACTTTCTTT

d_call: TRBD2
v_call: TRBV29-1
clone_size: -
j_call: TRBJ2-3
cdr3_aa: CSVSISGSGTDTQYF
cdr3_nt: TGCAGCGTGTCGATTAGCGGGAGTGGAACAGATACGCAGTATTTT

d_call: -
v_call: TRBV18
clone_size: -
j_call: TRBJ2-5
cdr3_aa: CASSPAVQETQYF
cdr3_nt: TGTGCCAGCTCACCAGCAGTCCAAGAGACCCAGTACTTC

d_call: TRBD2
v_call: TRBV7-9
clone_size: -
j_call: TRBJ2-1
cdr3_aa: CASSLGSKRGLWYNEQFF
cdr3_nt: TGTGCCAGCAGCTTAGGTAGCAAACGGGGACTATGGTACAATGAGCAGTTCTTC

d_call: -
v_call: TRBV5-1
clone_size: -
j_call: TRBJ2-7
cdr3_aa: CASSLVASSYEQYF
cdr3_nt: TGCGCCAGCAGCTTGGTGGCAAGCTCCTACGAGCAGTACTTC

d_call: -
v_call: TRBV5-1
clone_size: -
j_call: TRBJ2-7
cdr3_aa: CASSWGIARSEQYF
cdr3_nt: TGCGCCAGCAGCTGGGGGATCGCTCGTAGCGAGCAGTACTTC